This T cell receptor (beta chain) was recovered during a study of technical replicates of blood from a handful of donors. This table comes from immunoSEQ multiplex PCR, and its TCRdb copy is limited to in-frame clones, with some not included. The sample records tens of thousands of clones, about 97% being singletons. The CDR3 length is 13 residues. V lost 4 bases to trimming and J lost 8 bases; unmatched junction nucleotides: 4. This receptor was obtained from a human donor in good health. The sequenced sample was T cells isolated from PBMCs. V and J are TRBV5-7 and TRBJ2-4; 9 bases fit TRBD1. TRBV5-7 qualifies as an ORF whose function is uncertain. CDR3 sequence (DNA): TGTGCCAGCAGCAGCCGGGACAGGGACATTCAGTACTTC. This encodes CASSSRDRDIQYF.